These 14 T cell receptor beta chains were all obtained from the same sample, sequenced in a study of blood T cell repertoires in COVID-19. Profiled with immunoSEQ multiplex PCR; TCRdb holds only in-frame clones, not every one. The repertoire holds some 210,000 clones, around four fifths seen once, with roughly 7.6% in the top ten. The sample comprised peripheral blood. The source is a woman in her fifties or sixties with active or convalescent COVID-19.

Concerning this clone: In the same sample, other DNA sequences code for this CDR3. CDR3 amino acids: CASSIGRGHTDTQYF. Written as DNA, the CDR3 is TGTGCCAGTAGTATAGGCCGCGGGCACACAGATACGCAGTATTTT. The chain links TRBV19 to TRBJ2-3; TRBD2 might be the D (5 bases). Trimming shortened V by 1 base and J by 2 bases, and 10 bases separated the two germline ends. Germline assignment: CDR1 LNHDA and CDR2 SQIVND (reference sequence). The CDR3 extends over 15 amino acids.

The V gene is TRBV10-2, the J gene TRBJ1-1; TRBD1 agrees at 12 bases. Germline V gene sequence: CDR1 WSHSY, CDR2 SAAADI. The V segment lost 7 bases and the J segment 1 base; nucleotides outside the gene matches: 7. This CDR3 region has 16 residues. This chain's CDR3 is CASKAGQGAGNTEAFF. DNA for the CDR3: TGCGCCAGCAAGGCGGGACAGGGGGCTGGGAACACTGAAGCTTTCTTT.

This clone was seen more than once but under ten times. CDR3 amino acids: CASSLEGHLIDNSPLHF. Here the CDR3 DNA reads TGTGCCAGCAGCTTGGAGGGACACCTTATAGATAATTCACCCCTCCACTTT. This chain uses TRBV5-6 with TRBJ1-6, with D possibly TRBD1 on 6 matching bases. Trimming left V 0 bases short and J 5 bases short, with 15 bases between. The CDR3 extends over 17 amino acids. Per germline, CDR1 SGHDT and CDR2 YYEEEE.

The rearrangement joins TRBV4-1 to TRBJ2-7; D is perhaps TRBD1 (6 bases). Trimming stripped 4 bases from V and 7 bases from J, with 23 bases between. Looked up from germline, CDR1 is MGHRA and CDR2 is YSYEKL. This CDR3 spans 16 amino acids. Written as DNA, the CDR3 is TGCGCCAGCAGCCTCTACCCAGGGGATGTAGGTGTTGAGCAGTACTTC. This gives the protein CASSLYPGDVGVEQYF.

V and J are TRBV28 and TRBJ2-1, with D possibly being TRBD1 (7 bases). Deletions cut 7 bases from V and 5 bases from J, with 21 bases between. In germline, CDR1 is MDHEN, CDR2 SYDVKM. CDR3 size: 16 residues. CDR3 loop: CASTARRDRRNNEQFF. The DNA for the CDR3 is TGTGCCAGCACCGCCAGGCGGGACAGACGGAACAATGAGCAGTTCTTC.

This clone was observed a few times. The chain recombines TRBV7-9 with TRBJ1-2; tentative D call: TRBD1 (5 bases). V was trimmed by 4 bases and J by 8 bases, leaving 20 bases between them. The germline gives CDR1 SEHNR, CDR2 FQNEAQ (reference sequence). The CDR3 sequence is 15 residues long. CDR3: CASSWDGEREGGYTF. CDR3 bases: TGTGCCAGCAGCTGGGACGGTGAACGGGAGGGCGGCTACACCTTC.

This clone has only a few counts. The chain is built from TRBV4-2 and TRBJ1-1; 7 nucleotides match TRBD1. Losses at the gene ends were 5 bases for V and 5 bases for J; bases not matched to a gene: 8. CDR3 length: 14 amino acids. Germline loops: CDR1 LGHNA, CDR2 YNFKEQ. The chain's CDR3 is CASSSGGMRTEAFF. Written as DNA, the CDR3 is TGTGCCAGCAGCTCAGGGGGGATGCGGACTGAAGCTTTCTTT.

The chain employs TRBV2 and TRBJ2-7; 8 bases match TRBD2. The CDR3 is made up of 15 amino acids. Germline V gene data show CDR1 as SNHLY and CDR2 as FYNNEI. V lost 2 bases, J lost 6 bases, and 9 bases stayed unmatched. The DNA of the CDR3 is TGTGCCAGCAGTGAATTAGGGGCTAGCGGGCGCGAGCAGTACGTC. This encodes CASSELGASGREQYV.

The chain uses TRBV6-6 and TRBJ1-2; no firm D call. Germline V gives CDR1 MNHNY, CDR2 SVGAGI (reference sequence). The CDR3 length is 14 residues. V was trimmed by 0 bases and J by 4 bases, leaving 9 bases between them. CDR3 protein: CASSYSSTGYGYTF. CDR3 nucleotides: TGTGCCAGCAGTTACTCGAGTACGGGCTATGGCTACACCTTC.

Concerning this clone: An end of the junction differs from the germline gene, which may be a read error. This sequence joins TRBV11-2 and TRBJ1-1; D unclear. The CDR3 spans 13 residues. CDR1 is SGHAT, CDR2 FQNNGV, per germline. The CDR3 here is CASRGGTQTPLDF. The CDR3 region has the DNA TGTGCCAGCAGAGGAGGCACACAGACACCGCTCGACTTT.

The rearrangement uses TRBV5-1 and TRBJ1-1; the D is unclear. Trimming took off 0 bases at V and 0 bases at J, with 6 bases between the two ends. The CDR3 covers 14 residues. The V gene's germline CDR1 is SGHRS and CDR2 YFSETQ. For the CDR3, the DNA is TGCGCCAGCAGCTTGGACGTAGTGAACACTGAAGCTTTCTTT. As protein: CASSLDVVNTEAFF. Full variable domain (rest looked up from reference TRBV5-1 and TRBJ1-1): KAGVTQTPRYLIKTRGQQVTLSCSPISGHRSVSWYQQTPGQGLQFLFEYFSETQRNKGNFPGRFSGRQFSNSRSEMNVSTLELGDSALYLCASSLDVVNTEAFFGQGTRLTVV.

The chain combines TRBV7-6 with TRBJ1-1; the D is unclear. The CDR3 runs to 13 residues. Germline CDR1 and CDR2: SGHVS and FNYEAQ. Trimming left V 2 bases short and J 5 bases short, with 9 bases between. The CDR3 nucleotides are TGTGCCAGCAGCTTATCCCAGAGGACTGAAGCTTTCTTT. Amino acid sequence: CASSLSQRTEAFF. Looking up the rest from reference TRBV7-6 and TRBJ1-1 gives the full variable domain: GAGVSQSPRYKVTKRGQDVALRCDPISGHVSLYWYRQALGQGPEFLTYFNYEAQQDKSGLPNDRFSAERPEGSISTLTIQRTEQRDSAMYRCASSLSQRTEAFFGQGTRLTVV.

The chain links TRBV29-1 to TRBJ2-5; D is perhaps TRBD2 (6 bases). V gave up 4 bases and J gave up 5 bases, with 17 bases separating them. This CDR3 has 14 residues. Germline V lookup: CDR1 SQVTM, CDR2 ANQGSEA. Here the CDR3 reads CSVGPAGIGETQYF. The CDR3 region has the DNA TGCAGCGTTGGTCCGGCGGGGATAGGCGAGACCCAGTACTTC.

The chain uses TRBV5-5 and TRBJ1-5; maybe TRBD1 (6 bases). The germline CDR1 and CDR2 sequences are SGHKS and YYEKEE (reference sequence). V shed 3 bases and J shed 0 bases, with 10 bases lying between them. This CDR3 has 15 amino acids. For the CDR3, the DNA is TGTGCCAGCAGCTGGACAGCTGATAGCAATCAGCCCCAGCATTTT. The encoded protein is CASSWTADSNQPQHF.